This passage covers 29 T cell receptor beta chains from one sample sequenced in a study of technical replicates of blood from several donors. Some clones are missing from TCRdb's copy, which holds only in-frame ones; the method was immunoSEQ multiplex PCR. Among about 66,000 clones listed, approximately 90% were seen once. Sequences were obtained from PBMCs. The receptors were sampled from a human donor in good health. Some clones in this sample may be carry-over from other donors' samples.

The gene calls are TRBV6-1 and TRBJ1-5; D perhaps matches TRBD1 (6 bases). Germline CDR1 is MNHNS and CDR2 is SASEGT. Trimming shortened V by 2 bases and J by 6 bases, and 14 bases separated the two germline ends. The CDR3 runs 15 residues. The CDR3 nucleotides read TGTGCCAGCAGTGAATCGGCAGGGGTAAGTCAGCCCCAGCATTTT. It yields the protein CASSESAGVSQPQHF.

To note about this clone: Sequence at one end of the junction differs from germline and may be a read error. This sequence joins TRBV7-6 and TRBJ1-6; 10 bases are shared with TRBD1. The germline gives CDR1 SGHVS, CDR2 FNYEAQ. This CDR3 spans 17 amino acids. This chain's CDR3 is CASSVAGTGVGNSPLHF. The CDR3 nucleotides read TGTGCCAGCAGCGTAGCCGGGACAGGGGTTGGTAATTCACCCCTCCACTTT.

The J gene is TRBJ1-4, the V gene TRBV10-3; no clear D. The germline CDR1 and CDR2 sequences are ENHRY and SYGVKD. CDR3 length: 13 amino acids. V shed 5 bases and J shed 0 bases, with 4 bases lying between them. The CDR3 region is CAISTATNEKLFF. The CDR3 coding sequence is TGTGCCATCAGTACTGCAACTAATGAAAAACTGTTTTTT.

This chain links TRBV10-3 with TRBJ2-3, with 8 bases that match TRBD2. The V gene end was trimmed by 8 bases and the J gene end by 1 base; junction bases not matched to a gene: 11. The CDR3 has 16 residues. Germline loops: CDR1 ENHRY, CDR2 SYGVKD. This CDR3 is CAISGVAGRGTDTQYF. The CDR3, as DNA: TGTGCCATCTCTGGGGTAGCGGGGAGGGGCACAGATACGCAGTATTTT.

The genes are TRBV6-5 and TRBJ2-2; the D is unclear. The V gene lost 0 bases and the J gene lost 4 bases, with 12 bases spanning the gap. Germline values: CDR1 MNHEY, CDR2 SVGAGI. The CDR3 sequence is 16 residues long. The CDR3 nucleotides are TGTGCCAGCAGTTACTCGAGTGTCCCGGGCACCGGGGAGCTGTTTTTT. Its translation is CASSYSSVPGTGELFF.

The CDR3 protein is CASSSGLVSMLPGDEQYF. Written as DNA, the CDR3 is TGTGCCAGCAGCTCCGGACTAGTCTCGATGTTGCCTGGCGACGAGCAGTACTTC. The genes are TRBV11-2 and TRBJ2-7; 7 positions agree with TRBD2. The V gene end was trimmed by 4 bases and the J gene end by 5 bases; junction bases not matched to a gene: 20. Germline V gene data show CDR1 as SGHAT and CDR2 as FQNNGV. This CDR3 is built from 18 residues.

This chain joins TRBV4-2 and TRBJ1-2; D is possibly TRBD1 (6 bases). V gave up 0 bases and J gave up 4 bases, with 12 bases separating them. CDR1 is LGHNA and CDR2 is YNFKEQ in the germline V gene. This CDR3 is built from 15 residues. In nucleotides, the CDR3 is TGTGCCAGCAGCCAAGAGCGACAGGTGGCCTATGGCTACACCTTC. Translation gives CASSQERQVAYGYTF.

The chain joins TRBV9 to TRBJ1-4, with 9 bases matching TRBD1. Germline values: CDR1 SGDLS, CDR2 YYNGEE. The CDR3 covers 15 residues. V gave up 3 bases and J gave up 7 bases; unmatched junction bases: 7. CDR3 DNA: TGTGCCAGCAGCGACCGGACAGGGGAAAGTGAAAAACTGTTTTTT. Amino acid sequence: CASSDRTGESEKLFF.

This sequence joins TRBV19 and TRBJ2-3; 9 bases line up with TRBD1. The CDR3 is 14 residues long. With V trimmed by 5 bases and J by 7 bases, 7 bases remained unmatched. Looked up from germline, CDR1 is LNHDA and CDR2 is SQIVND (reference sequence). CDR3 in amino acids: CASSPRDREYTQYF. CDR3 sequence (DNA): TGTGCCAGTAGTCCCCGGGACAGGGAATATACGCAGTATTTT.

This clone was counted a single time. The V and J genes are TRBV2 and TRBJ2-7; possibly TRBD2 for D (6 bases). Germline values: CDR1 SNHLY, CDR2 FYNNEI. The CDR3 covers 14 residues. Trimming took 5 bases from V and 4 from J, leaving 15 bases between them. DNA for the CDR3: TGTGCCAGCAGTAGCGGGTCCCCGACTTACGAGCAGTACTTC. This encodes CASSSGSPTYEQYF.

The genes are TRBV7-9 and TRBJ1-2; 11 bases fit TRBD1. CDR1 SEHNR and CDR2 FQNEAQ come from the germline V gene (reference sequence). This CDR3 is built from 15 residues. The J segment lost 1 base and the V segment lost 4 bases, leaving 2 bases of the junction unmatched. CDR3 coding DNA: TGTGCCAGCAGCTGGGGACAGGGGGTTAACTATGGCTACACCTTC. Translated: CASSWGQGVNYGYTF.

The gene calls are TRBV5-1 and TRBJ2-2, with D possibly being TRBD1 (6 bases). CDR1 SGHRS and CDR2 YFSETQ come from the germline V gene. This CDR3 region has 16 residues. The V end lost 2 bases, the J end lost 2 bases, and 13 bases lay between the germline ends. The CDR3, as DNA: TGCGCCAGCAGCTTTAGCTTGACAGGCAACACCGGGGAGCTGTTTTTT. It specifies CASSFSLTGNTGELFF.

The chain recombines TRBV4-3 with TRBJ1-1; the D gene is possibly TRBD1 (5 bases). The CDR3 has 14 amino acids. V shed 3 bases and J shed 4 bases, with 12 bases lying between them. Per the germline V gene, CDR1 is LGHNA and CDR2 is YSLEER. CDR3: CASSQAAGGTEAFF. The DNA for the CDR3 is TGCGCCAGCAGCCAGGCTGCGGGGGGCACTGAAGCTTTCTTT.

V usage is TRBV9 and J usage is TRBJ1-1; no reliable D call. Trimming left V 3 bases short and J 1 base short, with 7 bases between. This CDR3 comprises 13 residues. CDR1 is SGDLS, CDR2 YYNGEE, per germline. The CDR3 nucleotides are TGTGCCAGCAGCGGTAACACGAACACTGAAGCTTTCTTT. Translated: CASSGNTNTEAFF.

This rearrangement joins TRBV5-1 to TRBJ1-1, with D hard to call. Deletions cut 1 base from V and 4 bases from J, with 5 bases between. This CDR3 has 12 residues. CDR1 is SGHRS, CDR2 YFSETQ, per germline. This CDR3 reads CASSLTGTEAFF. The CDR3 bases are TGCGCCAGCAGCTTGACTGGCACTGAAGCTTTCTTT.

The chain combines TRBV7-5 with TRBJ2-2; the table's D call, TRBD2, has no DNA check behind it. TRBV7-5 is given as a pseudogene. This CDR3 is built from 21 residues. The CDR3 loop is CARSPVFRLAGLFINTGELFF. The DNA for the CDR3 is TGTGCCAGAAGCCCCGTATTCAGGCTAGCGGGACTATTTATAAACACCGGGGAGCTGTTTTTT.

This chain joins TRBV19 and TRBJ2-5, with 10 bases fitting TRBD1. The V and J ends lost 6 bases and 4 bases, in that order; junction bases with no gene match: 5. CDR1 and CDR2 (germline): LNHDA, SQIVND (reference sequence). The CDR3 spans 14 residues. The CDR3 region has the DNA TGTGCCAGTAGCAGACAGGGGGCTTTAGAGACCCAGTACTTC. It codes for CASSRQGALETQYF.

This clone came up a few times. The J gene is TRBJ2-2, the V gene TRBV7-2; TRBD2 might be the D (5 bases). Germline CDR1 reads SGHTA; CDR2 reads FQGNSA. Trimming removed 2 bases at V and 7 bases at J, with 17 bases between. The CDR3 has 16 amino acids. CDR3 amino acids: CASSLPVGLGVGELFF. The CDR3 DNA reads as TGTGCCAGCAGCTTACCGGTCGGACTGGGTGTCGGGGAGCTGTTTTTT.

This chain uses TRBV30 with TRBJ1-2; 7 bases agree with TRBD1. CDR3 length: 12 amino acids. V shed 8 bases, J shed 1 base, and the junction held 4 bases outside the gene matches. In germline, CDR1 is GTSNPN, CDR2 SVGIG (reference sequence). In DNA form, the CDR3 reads TGTGCCCACCGGGACAGTAACTATGGCTACACCTTC. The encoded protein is CAHRDSNYGYTF.

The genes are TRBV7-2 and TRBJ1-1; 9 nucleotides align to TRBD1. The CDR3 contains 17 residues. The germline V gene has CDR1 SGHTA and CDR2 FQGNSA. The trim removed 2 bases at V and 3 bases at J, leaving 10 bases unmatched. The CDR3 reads CASSLLPTGTGYTEAFF. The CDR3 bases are TGTGCCAGCAGCTTATTGCCGACGGGGACAGGGTACACTGAAGCTTTCTTT.

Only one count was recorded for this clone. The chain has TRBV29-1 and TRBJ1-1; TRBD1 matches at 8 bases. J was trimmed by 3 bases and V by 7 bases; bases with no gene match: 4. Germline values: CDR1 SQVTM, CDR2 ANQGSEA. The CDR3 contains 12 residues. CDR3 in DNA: TGCAGCGGACAGGGGATGGACACTGAAGCTTTCTTT. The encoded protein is CSGQGMDTEAFF.

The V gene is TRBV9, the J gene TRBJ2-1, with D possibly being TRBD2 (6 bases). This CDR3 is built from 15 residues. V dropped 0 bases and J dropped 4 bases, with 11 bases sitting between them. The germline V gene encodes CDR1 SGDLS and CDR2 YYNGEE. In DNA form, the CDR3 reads TGTGCCAGCAGCGTAGCCCCGACTAGATACAATGAGCAGTTCTTC. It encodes CASSVAPTRYNEQFF.

Here the CDR3 DNA reads TGCGCCAGCAGGGCAACGGGGGGCGGCCTCTCTGGGGCCAACGTCCTGACTTTC. Protein sequence: CASRATGGGLSGANVLTF. This chain connects TRBV4-1 to TRBJ2-6, with D perhaps TRBD2 (7 bases). Germline CDR1 is MGHRA and CDR2 is YSYEKL. The V and J ends lost 6 bases and 0 bases respectively, with 18 bases between them. The CDR3 runs to 18 residues.

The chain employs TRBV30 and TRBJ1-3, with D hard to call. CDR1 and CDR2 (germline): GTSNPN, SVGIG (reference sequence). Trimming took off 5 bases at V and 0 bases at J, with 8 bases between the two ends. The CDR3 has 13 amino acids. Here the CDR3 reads CAWSLFSGNTIYF. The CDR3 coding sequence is TGTGCCTGGTCACTTTTCTCTGGAAACACCATATATTTT.

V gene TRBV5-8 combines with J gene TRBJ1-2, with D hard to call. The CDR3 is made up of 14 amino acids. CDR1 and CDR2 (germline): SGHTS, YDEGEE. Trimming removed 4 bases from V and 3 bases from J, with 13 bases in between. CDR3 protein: CASSPRGGYYGYTF. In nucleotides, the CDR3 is TGTGCCAGCAGCCCTCGGGGAGGGTACTATGGCTACACCTTC.

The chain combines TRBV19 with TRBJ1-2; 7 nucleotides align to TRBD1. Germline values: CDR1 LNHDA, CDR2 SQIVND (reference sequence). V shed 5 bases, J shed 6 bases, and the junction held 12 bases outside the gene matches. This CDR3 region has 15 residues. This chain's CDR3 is CASSPRQGRKDGYTF. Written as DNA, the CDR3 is TGTGCCAGTAGTCCTCGACAGGGAAGGAAGGATGGCTACACCTTC. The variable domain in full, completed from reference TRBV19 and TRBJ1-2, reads DGGITQSPKYLFRKEGQNVTLSCEQNLNHDAMYWYRQDPGQGLRLIYYSQIVNDFQKGDIAEGYSVSREKKESFPLTVTSAQKNPTAFYLCASSPRQGRKDGYTFGSGTRLTVV.

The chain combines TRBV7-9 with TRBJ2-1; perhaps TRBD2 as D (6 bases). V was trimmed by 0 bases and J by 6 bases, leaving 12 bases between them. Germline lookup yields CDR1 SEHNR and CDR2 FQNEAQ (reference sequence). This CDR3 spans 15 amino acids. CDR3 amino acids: CASSLAGGLGNEQFF. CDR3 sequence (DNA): TGTGCCAGCAGCTTAGCGGGAGGACTCGGCAATGAGCAGTTCTTC.

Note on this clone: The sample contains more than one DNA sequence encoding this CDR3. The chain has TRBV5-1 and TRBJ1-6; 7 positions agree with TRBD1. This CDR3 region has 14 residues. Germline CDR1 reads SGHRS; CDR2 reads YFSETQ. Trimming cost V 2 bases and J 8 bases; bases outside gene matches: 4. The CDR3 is CASSLSGGYSPLHF. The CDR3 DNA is TGCGCCAGCAGCTTATCAGGGGGATATTCACCCCTCCACTTT.

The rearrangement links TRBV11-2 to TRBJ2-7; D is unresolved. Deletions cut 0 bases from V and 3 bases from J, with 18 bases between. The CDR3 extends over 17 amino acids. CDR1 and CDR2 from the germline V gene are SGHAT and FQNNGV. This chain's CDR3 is CASSLDRDGRPDYEQYF. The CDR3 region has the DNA TGTGCCAGCAGCTTAGATCGTGATGGTCGTCCAGACTACGAGCAGTACTTC.